This T cell receptor (beta chain) was found in a study of shared T cell receptors in the human thymus. Germline loops: CDR1 SNHLY, CDR2 FYNNEI. The CDR3 has 16 amino acids. V was shortened by 1 base and J by 2 bases, with 13 bases between the two germline ends. Profiling relied on immunoSEQ multiplex PCR, and the TCRdb table lists in-frame clones only, not all of them. The profile covers some 720,000 clones, with around 87% appearing a single time and about 0.01% taken by the ten largest. These data are also associated with another study on human thymus T cells.

V is TRBV2 and J is TRBJ2-3; possible D gene TRBD2, 5 bases. Sequencing input: thymocytes. The sequence was obtained from a boy under two years old with a congenital heart defect. The CDR3 protein is CASSEGASPSTDTQYF. CDR3 sequence (DNA): TGTGCCAGCAGTGAAGGGGCTAGCCCCTCCACAGATACGCAGTATTTT.